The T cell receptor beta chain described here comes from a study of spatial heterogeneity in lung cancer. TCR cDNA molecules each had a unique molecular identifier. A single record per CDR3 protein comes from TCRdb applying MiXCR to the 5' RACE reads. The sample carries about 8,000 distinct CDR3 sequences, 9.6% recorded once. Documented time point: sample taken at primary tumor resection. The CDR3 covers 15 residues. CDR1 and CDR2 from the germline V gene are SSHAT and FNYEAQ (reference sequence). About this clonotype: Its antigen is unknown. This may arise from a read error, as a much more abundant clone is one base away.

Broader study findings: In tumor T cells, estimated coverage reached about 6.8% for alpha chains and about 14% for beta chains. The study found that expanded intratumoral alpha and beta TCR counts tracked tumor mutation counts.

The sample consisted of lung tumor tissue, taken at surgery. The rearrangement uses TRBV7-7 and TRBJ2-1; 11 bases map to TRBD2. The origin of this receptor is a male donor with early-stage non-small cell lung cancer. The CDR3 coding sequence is TGTGTCAGCAGCTTAGGGGGTAGCGGGAGGGATGAGCAGTTCTTC. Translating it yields CVSSLGGSGRDEQFF.